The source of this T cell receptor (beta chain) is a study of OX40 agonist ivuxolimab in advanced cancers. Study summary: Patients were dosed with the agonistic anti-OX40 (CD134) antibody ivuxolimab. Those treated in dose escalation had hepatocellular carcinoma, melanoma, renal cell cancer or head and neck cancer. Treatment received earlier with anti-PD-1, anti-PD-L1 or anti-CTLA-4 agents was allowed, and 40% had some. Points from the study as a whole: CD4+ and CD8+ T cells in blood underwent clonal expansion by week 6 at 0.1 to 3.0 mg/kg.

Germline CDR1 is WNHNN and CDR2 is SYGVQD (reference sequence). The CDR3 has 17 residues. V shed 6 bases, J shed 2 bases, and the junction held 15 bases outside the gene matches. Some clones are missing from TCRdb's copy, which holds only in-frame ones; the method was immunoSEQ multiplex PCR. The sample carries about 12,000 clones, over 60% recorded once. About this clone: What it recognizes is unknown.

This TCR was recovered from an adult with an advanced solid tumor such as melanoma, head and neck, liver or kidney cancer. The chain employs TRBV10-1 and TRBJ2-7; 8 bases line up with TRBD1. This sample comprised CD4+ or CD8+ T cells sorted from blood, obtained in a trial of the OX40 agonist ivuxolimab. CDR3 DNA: TGCGCCAGCAGCCCACCCCCCGAACAGGGGGGTACCTACGAGCAGTACTTC. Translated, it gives CASSPPPEQGGTYEQYF.